Listed here are 26 T cell receptor beta chains from one sample, sequenced in a study of regulatory T cells in long-lasting Graves disease. Time point meaning: newly diagnosed GD, antithyroid drugs for less than 3 months. From PBMCs, RNA was extracted and then used to make the TCR library. CDR3 regions were amplified by Arm-PCR using iRepertoire HTBI primers to build TCR beta libraries. TCRdb reanalysed the multiplex PCR reads using MiXCR and keeps one entry per CDR3 protein. The sample includes approximately 480,000 distinct CDR3 sequences, roughly 15% of them seen just once. The same sample was also used in a study of T cells in Graves' hyperthyroidism and ophthalmopathy.

Sequenced material: peripheral blood mononuclear cells (PBMCs), taken at new diagnosis, from a patient treated with antithyroid drugs. These receptors all come from a man aged 40-49 years with Graves disease.

This chain uses TRBV5-1 with TRBJ1-5; 10 bases agree with TRBD1. The germline CDR1 and CDR2 sequences are SGHRS and YFSETQ. The CDR3 is made up of 14 amino acids. After removal of 0 bases from V and 7 bases from J, the junction contained 1 base not matched to a gene. The CDR3 DNA sequence: TGCGCCAGCAGCTTGGGGACAGGGGGGCAGCCCCAGCATTTT. It specifies CASSLGTGGQPQHF.

This chain links TRBV3-1 with TRBJ2-5; 7 bases are shared with TRBD2. V dropped 0 bases and J dropped 9; count of bases not matched to a gene: 10. Germline CDR1 and CDR2: LGHDT and YNNKEL (reference sequence). The CDR3 covers 15 residues. The CDR3 sequence is CASSQDPTSGGSQYF. The CDR3 nucleotides are TGTGCCAGCAGCCAAGATCCGACTTCGGGGGGATCCCAGTACTTC.

This clonotype was observed once. This sequence joins TRBV4-1 and TRBJ2-2, with TRBD2 matching 10 bases. The CDR3 is 16 amino acids. J gave up 0 bases and V 2 bases, and 0 bases lay outside the gene matches. The germline V gene has CDR1 MGHRA and CDR2 YSYEKL. The CDR3 reads CASSQTSGTNTGELFF. The CDR3 DNA sequence: TGCGCCAGCAGCCAAACTAGCGGGACGAACACCGGGGAGCTGTTTTTT.

This clonotype was counted ten times or more. The CDR3 here is CASSYSASGETQYF. Written as DNA, the CDR3 is TGTGCCAGCAGTTACTCCGCTAGCGGGGAGACCCAGTACTTC. The rearrangement joins TRBV6-5 to TRBJ2-5; TRBD2 matches at 8 bases. V lost 0 bases, J lost 5 bases, and 2 bases stayed unmatched. Germline CDR1 and CDR2: MNHEY and SVGAGI. The CDR3 consists of 14 residues.

This clonotype showed up many times. V usage is TRBV6-1 and J usage is TRBJ2-3; 11 bases fit TRBD1. Germline-derived CDR1 and CDR2 are MNHNS and SASEGT. This CDR3 contains 14 residues. V shed 5 bases and J 4 bases; nucleotides not matched to a gene: 2. The DNA of the CDR3 is TGTGCCAGCAGTACGGGACAGGGGGCAGATACGCAGTATTTT. Translation gives CASSTGQGADTQYF.

This chain connects TRBV6-4 to TRBJ2-2; TRBD2 matches at 11 bases. From germline, CDR1 is MRHNA and CDR2 SNTAGT. V lost 5 bases and J lost 6; bases outside the gene matches: 2. This CDR3 has 14 amino acids. This CDR3 reads CASSTLAGAGELFF. CDR3 sequence (DNA): TGTGCCAGCAGTACACTAGCGGGAGCCGGGGAGCTGTTTTTT.

The V call is TRBV3-1, the J call TRBJ2-7, with D uncertain. Germline V CDR1 and CDR2: LGHDT, YNNKEL (reference sequence). The CDR3 consists of 16 residues. Between the trimmed V and J ends, which lost 2 bases and 3 bases, there was a span of 17 bases. In nucleotides, the CDR3 is TGTGCCAGCAGCCAACTGATGAGGCCCCTAGTCTACGAGCAGTACTTC. Translated, it gives CASSQLMRPLVYEQYF.

This clonotype was seen repeatedly, ten times or more. This chain joins TRBV11-2 and TRBJ2-1; 7 bases are a match to TRBD1. Trimming at V came to 6 bases and at J to 2 bases, leaving 7 bases not matched to a gene. From germline, CDR1 is SGHAT and CDR2 FQNNGV. The CDR3 sequence is 15 residues long. CDR3 sequence reads: CASSPWTGTYNEQFF. The CDR3 nucleotides are TGTGCCAGCAGTCCCTGGACAGGTACCTACAATGAGCAGTTCTTC.

This clonotype was recorded at least ten times. The chain combines TRBV11-2 with TRBJ1-5; tentative D call: TRBD1 (6 bases). The V end was cut by 0 bases, the J end by 6 bases, with 12 bases between. CDR3 length: 15 amino acids. The V gene's germline CDR1 is SGHAT and CDR2 FQNNGV. CDR3 bases: TGTGCCAGCAGCTTAGATCGCACAGGGAGTCAGCCCCAGCATTTT. Encoded protein: CASSLDRTGSQPQHF.

This clonotype was recorded many times. This chain joins TRBV15 and TRBJ2-3, with a tentative D call TRBD1 (5 bases). CDR3 size: 14 residues. The germline V and J ends were trimmed by 6 bases and 0 bases, with 10 bases remaining between them. Germline lookup yields CDR1 LNHNV and CDR2 YYDKDF (reference sequence). CDR3 in amino acids: CATSSTASTDTQYF. The CDR3 DNA follows: TGTGCCACCAGTTCGACAGCTAGCACAGATACGCAGTATTTT. Combining the CDR3 with reference TRBV15 and TRBJ2-3 gives the whole variable domain DAMVIQNPRYQVTQFGKPVTLSCSQTLNHNVMYWYQQKSSQAPKLLFHYYDKDFNNEADTPDNFQSRRPNTSFCFLDIRSPGLGDTAMYLCATSSTASTDTQYFGPGTRLTVL.

At least ten counts were recorded for this clonotype. The rearrangement links TRBV7-9 to TRBJ1-2; tentative D call: TRBD1 (5 bases). Germline V lookup: CDR1 SEHNR, CDR2 FQNEAQ (reference sequence). The V and J ends lost 3 bases and 8 bases respectively, with 7 bases between them. This CDR3 spans 11 amino acids. Written as DNA, the CDR3 is TGTGCCAGCAGCTTCGGGGACGGCTACACCTTC. Its translation is CASSFGDGYTF.

This clonotype occurred many times. The V call is TRBV20-1, the J call TRBJ2-3; D could derive from TRBD1 or TRBD2 (5 bases each). The CDR3 sequence is 14 residues long. Trimming stripped 3 bases from V and 0 bases from J, with 10 bases between. Per the germline V gene, CDR1 is DFQATT and CDR2 is SNEGSKA (reference sequence). The CDR3 is CSASGAGSTDTQYF. The CDR3, as DNA: TGCAGTGCTAGCGGGGCGGGTAGCACAGATACGCAGTATTTT.

The CDR3 DNA is TGTGCCTCAAACTCCGGACTCCTCACAGATACGCAGTATTTT. Its translation is CASNSGLLTDTQYF. The chain links TRBV19 to TRBJ2-3, with a possible D match to TRBD2 (5 bases). V lost 11 bases to trimming and J lost 2 bases, with 17 bases between them. The germline V gene encodes CDR1 LNHDA and CDR2 SQIVND (reference sequence). The length of the CDR3 is 14 residues.

The J gene is TRBJ2-7, the V gene TRBV27, with TRBD2 identical over 13 bases. This CDR3 region has 15 residues. Per the germline V gene, CDR1 is MNHEY and CDR2 is SMNVEV (reference sequence). Germline trimming cut 4 bases from V and 3 bases from J; bases unmatched to any gene: 3. CDR3: CASSYGTSGIYEQYF. The CDR3 DNA sequence: TGTGCCAGCAGTTACGGGACTAGCGGGATCTACGAGCAGTACTTC.

This clonotype was observed many times. The CDR3 protein is CASSRTSGTTDTQYF. The DNA for the CDR3 is TGTGCCAGCAGTCGGACTAGCGGGACGACAGATACGCAGTATTTT. The chain uses TRBV2 and TRBJ2-3; 12 positions match TRBD2. CDR1 is SNHLY, CDR2 FYNNEI, per germline. The junction had 3 bases not matched to a gene; V was cut back by 5 bases and J by 3 bases. There are 15 residues in the CDR3.

In its sample, this clonotype was seen many times. The rearrangement links TRBV10-3 to TRBJ1-1; 7 bases align to TRBD1. The CDR3 contains 12 residues. The germline gives CDR1 ENHRY, CDR2 SYGVKD. V trimming: 10 bases; J trimming: 1 base; junction bases outside the gene matches: 3. Here the CDR3 DNA reads TGTGCCACACAGGGGTGGAACACTGAAGCTTTCTTT. Residues: CATQGWNTEAFF.

The V call is TRBV29-1, the J call TRBJ2-3, with TRBD2 matching over 12 bases. The CDR3 is made up of 15 amino acids. Trimming took 1 base from V and 6 from J; bases not matched to a gene: 5. Per germline, CDR1 SQVTM and CDR2 ANQGSEA. Here the CDR3 reads CSVEGLAGVADTQYF. The CDR3 nucleotides read TGCAGCGTTGAAGGACTAGCGGGAGTGGCTGATACGCAGTATTTT.

This clonotype was detected ten times or more. The rearrangement joins TRBV11-2 to TRBJ2-5, with D possibly being TRBD1 (6 bases). Germline assignment: CDR1 SGHAT and CDR2 FQNNGV. The CDR3 contains 14 residues. Trimming took off 0 bases at V and 4 bases at J, with 9 bases between the two ends. DNA for the CDR3: TGTGCCAGCAGCTTAGATAGGGACATAGAGACCCAGTACTTC. Translated, it gives CASSLDRDIETQYF.

This clonotype was counted ten times or more. The rearrangement uses TRBV11-2 and TRBJ1-6, with D tentatively TRBD1 (6 bases). The CDR3 runs 15 residues. Germline CDR1 is SGHAT and CDR2 is FQNNGV. V lost 5 bases and J 7 bases, leaving 15 bases between the germline ends. CDR3 DNA: TGTGCCAGCAGCAGGGGCCGGCAGGGGAATTCACCCCTCCACTTT. Translated: CASSRGRQGNSPLHF.

The V and J genes are TRBV6-1 and TRBJ2-7; tentatively, D is TRBD1 (6 bases). Germline V gene data show CDR1 as MNHNS and CDR2 as SASEGT. Trimming removed 7 bases at V and 0 bases at J, with 16 bases between. The CDR3 contains 15 residues. The CDR3 is CASTVDSDGSYEQYF. CDR3 sequence (DNA): TGTGCCAGCACCGTGGACAGCGACGGCTCCTACGAGCAGTACTTC.

This clonotype was detected ten times or more. CDR3 bases: TGTGCCAGCAGTTTGGGGACTAGCGGGTTTGAAAATACGCAGTATTTT. This codes for CASSLGTSGFENTQYF. The chain joins TRBV28 to TRBJ2-3; TRBD2 aligns across 12 bases. V lost 3 bases and J lost 7; bases outside the gene matches: 8. The CDR3 spans 16 residues. Germline lookup yields CDR1 MDHEN and CDR2 SYDVKM.

This clonotype has just a few counts. J is TRBJ2-7 and V is TRBV24-1, with D possibly being TRBD1 (5 bases). Trimming shortened V by 9 bases and J by 5 bases, and 16 bases separated the two germline ends. This CDR3 is 13 amino acids long. CDR1 and CDR2 (germline): KGHDR, SFDVKD. The CDR3 DNA is TGTGCCACCGCTGCGGCCAGGGCGGACGAGCAGTACTTC. The encoded protein is CATAAARADEQYF.

Turning to this clonotype: One junction end does not reproduce the germline sequence, and a read error may be involved. V is TRBV6-2 or TRBV6-3 and J is TRBJ2-1; D is unclear. Germline V CDR1 and CDR2: MNHEY, SVGEGT. The CDR3 is 14 residues long. Here the CDR3 DNA reads TGTACCAGCAGCGACTCCTTTCCCGACAATGAGCAGTTCTTC. This codes for CTSSDSFPDNEQFF.

The sample holds a few counts of this clonotype. CDR3 region: CASSVGWFSYNEQFF. DNA of the CDR3: TGTGCCAGCAGCGTAGGTTGGTTTTCCTACAATGAGCAGTTCTTC. The chain is built from TRBV9 and TRBJ2-1; no clear D gene. The ends were cut back, 0 bases at V and 1 base at J, with 8 bases in the middle. CDR1 and CDR2 (germline): SGDLS, YYNGEE. The CDR3 extends over 15 amino acids.

The V gene is TRBV6-1, the J gene TRBJ2-3; 10 nucleotides line up with TRBD2. There are 16 residues in the CDR3. The V segment lost 5 bases and the J segment 5 bases; nucleotides outside the gene matches: 10. Germline V CDR1 and CDR2: MNHNS, SASEGT. The CDR3 nucleotides are TGTGCCAGCAGTACCAAGCGGGAGGGCCGAGTAGATACGCAGTATTTT. Its protein product is CASSTKREGRVDTQYF.

The table lists this clonotype with many counts. V gene TRBV20-1 combines with J gene TRBJ2-7; D is ambiguous. CDR3 length equals 12 residues. The V gene lost 7 bases and the J gene lost 2 bases, with 12 bases spanning the gap. Per germline, CDR1 DFQATT and CDR2 SNEGSKA (reference sequence). CDR3 sequence (DNA): TGCAGTGTCACGCTGGCGCCCTACGAGCAGTACTTC. Protein: CSVTLAPYEQYF.